This T cell receptor (beta chain) is drawn from a study of blood T cell repertoires in COVID-19. Across the study: Acute-phase and convalescent COVID-19 samples originated in the United States, Italy and Spain. The cDNA or gDNA used as material had been derived from T cells, B-cell-depleted T cells, or PBMCs.

How the authors handled the data: Estimated nucleated cell counts came from reference gene primer amplification. Data came from immunoSEQ multiplex PCR; TCRdb stores just in-frame clones and leaves some out. V and J calls and clone size follow that table, whereas D and trimming were derived from the DNA. The top ten hold around 2.5% of the sample, which has about 230,000 clones, roughly 85% seen once. V was trimmed by 6 bases and J by 7 bases, leaving 17 bases between them. This CDR3 has 14 amino acids. From germline, CDR1 is SGHRS and CDR2 YFSETQ. The sequenced sample was peripheral blood. V usage is TRBV5-1 and J usage is TRBJ2-1; possibly TRBD2 for D (6 bases). This sequence originates from a woman aged 70-85 years with active or convalescent COVID-19. As DNA, the CDR3 is TGCGCCAGCAAAACCCCCCTTAGCGGTAATGAGCAGTTCTTC. As protein: CASKTPLSGNEQFF.